Presented here are 2 T cell receptor beta chains from one specimen sequenced in a study of cytomegalovirus exposure and HLA in healthy donors. Primers for the PCR totalled 60 Vbeta and 13 Jbeta. Repertoires were generated with immunoSEQ multiplex PCR, while TCRdb's copy carries only in-frame clones and drops some. The sample shows about 76,000 clones, roughly 80% of them seen only once. Material for sequencing was PBMCs. The source of these receptors is a young woman in good health and CMV-seronegative.

The rearrangement links TRBV7-6 to TRBJ2-2; D ambiguous. The CDR3 extends over 15 amino acids. The ends were cut back, 5 bases at V and 2 bases at J, with 12 bases in the middle. CDR1 is SGHVS and CDR2 is FNYEAQ in the germline V gene. CDR3 DNA sequence: TGTGCCAGCAGCCTAGTGAGAGGCAACACCGGGGAGCTGTTTTTT. Residues: CASSLVRGNTGELFF.

The rearrangement uses TRBV5-6 and TRBJ1-3; D remains ambiguous. Deletions cut 10 bases from V and 0 bases from J, with 17 bases between. There are 15 residues in the CDR3. CDR1 and CDR2 (germline): SGHDT, YYEEEE. CDR3: CASLNGGSSGNTIYF. For the CDR3, the DNA is TGTGCCTCTCTCAACGGAGGAAGCTCTGGAAACACCATATATTTT.